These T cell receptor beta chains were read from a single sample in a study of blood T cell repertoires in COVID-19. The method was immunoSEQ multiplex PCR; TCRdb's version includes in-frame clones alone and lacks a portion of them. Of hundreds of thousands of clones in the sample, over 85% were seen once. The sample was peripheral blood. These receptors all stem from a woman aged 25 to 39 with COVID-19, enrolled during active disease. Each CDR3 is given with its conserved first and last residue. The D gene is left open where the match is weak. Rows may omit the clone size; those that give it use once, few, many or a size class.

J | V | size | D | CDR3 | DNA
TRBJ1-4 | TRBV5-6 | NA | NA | CASSIGRETGGPTNEKLFF | TGTGCCAGCAGCATAGGGCGGGAGACCGGGGGACCAACTAATGAAAAACTGTTTTTT
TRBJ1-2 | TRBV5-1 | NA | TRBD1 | CASATGAGDYGYTF | TGCGCCAGCGCCACAGGGGCCGGGGACTATGGCTACACCTTC
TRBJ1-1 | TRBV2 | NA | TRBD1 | CASSTGTGGWSGTEAFF | TGTGCCAGCAGTACCGGGACAGGGGGCTGGTCTGGGACTGAAGCTTTCTTT
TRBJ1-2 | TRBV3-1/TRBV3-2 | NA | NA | CASSQERTGSGGYTF | TGTGCCAGCAGCCAAGAAAGAACAGGGAGCGGAGGCTACACCTTC
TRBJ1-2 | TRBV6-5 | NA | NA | CASSYLSGTLYGYTF | TGTGCCAGCAGTTACCTATCCGGGACACTCTATGGCTACACCTTC
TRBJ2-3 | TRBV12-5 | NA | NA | CASGRDWRGDTQYF | TGTGCTAGTGGACGGGATTGGCGCGGAGATACGCAGTATTTT
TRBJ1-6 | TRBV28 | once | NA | CASSHGRGNSPLHF | TGTGCCAGCAGCCATGGACGGGGTAATTCACCCCTCCACTTT
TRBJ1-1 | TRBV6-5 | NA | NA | CATDIVTSPEAFF | TGTGCCACCGATATCGTGACAAGCCCGGAAGCTTTCTTT
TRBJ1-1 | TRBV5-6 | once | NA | CASSLGPNTEAFF | TGTGCCAGCAGCTTGGGGCCGAACACTGAAGCTTTCTTT
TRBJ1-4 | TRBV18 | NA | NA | CASSAYRESSEKLFF | TGTGCCAGCTCAGCCTACAGGGAGTCTTCTGAAAAACTGTTTTTT
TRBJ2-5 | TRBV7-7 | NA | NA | CASSLAGSQETQYF | TGTGCCAGCAGTTTGGCGGGTTCGCAAGAGACCCAGTACTTC
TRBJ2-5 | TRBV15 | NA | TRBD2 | CATSRRAGGQETQYF | TGTGCCACCAGCAGGCGGGCGGGAGGCCAAGAGACCCAGTACTTC
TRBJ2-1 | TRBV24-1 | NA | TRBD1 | CATSEGGTGAHEQFF | TGTGCCACCAGTGAGGGTGGGACAGGGGCCCATGAGCAGTTCTTC
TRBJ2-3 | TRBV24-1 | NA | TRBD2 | CATSDFLAGTDTQYF | TGTGCCACCAGTGATTTTCTAGCGGGCACAGATACGCAGTATTTT
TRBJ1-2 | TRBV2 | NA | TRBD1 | CATGTGIVGGYTF | TGTGCCACCGGGACAGGGATCGTTGGTGGCTACACCTTC
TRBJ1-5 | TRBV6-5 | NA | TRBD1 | CASSYGQGERAQHF | TGTGCCAGCAGTTACGGACAGGGTGAAAGAGCCCAGCATTTT
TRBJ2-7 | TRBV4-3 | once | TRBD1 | CASSRGTGRHEQYF | TGCGCCAGCAGCCGAGGGACAGGGCGCCACGAGCAGTACTTC
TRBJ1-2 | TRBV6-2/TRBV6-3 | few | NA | CASSVLQGNYGYTF | TGTGCCAGCAGTGTACTTCAGGGTAACTATGGCTACACCTTC
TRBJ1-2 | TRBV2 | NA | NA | CASSEPGRQNRYGYTF | TGTGCCAGCAGTGAGCCCGGACGACAGAACCGCTATGGCTACACCTTC
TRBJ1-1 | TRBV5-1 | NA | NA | CASSSLGGGRNTEAFF | TGCGCCAGCAGCTCCCTGGGGGGGGGCCGGAACACTGAAGCTTTCTTT
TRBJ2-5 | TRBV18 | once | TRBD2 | CASSPTSGDAQETQYF | TGTGCCAGCTCACCAACTAGCGGGGACGCCCAGGAGACCCAGTACTTC
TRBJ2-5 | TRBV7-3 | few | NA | CASSLSGIETQYF | TGTGCCAGCAGCTTAAGCGGTATCGAGACCCAGTACTTC
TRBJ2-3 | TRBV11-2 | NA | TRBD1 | CASTQKWTGYTDTQYF | TGTGCCAGCACCCAAAAGTGGACAGGCTACACAGATACGCAGTATTTT
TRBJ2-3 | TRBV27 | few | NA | CASSLVYSDTQYF | TGTGCCAGCAGTTTAGTATACTCGGATACGCAGTATTTT
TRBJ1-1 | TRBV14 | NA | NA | CASSQEANTEAFF | TGTGCCAGCAGCCAAGAGGCGAACACTGAAGCTTTCTTT
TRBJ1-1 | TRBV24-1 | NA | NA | CATSDQTGEAFF | TGTGCCACCAGTGATCAGACAGGTGAAGCTTTCTTT
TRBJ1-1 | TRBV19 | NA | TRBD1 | CASSPGQGRTEAFF | TGTGCCAGTAGTCCAGGACAGGGTAGGACTGAAGCTTTCTTT
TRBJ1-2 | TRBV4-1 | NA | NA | CASSQAETGYGYTF | TGCGCCAGCAGCCAAGCCGAGACGGGCTATGGCTACACCTTC
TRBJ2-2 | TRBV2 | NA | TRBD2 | CASSGGLAGTGELFF | TGTGCCAGCAGTGGGGGACTAGCGGGCACCGGGGAGCTGTTTTTT
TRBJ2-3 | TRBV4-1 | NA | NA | CASSQGAFGSSTDTQYF | TGCGCCAGCAGCCAAGGTGCTTTCGGGTCCAGCACAGATACGCAGTATTTT
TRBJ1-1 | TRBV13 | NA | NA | CASSLELGGAFF | TGTGCCAGCAGCTTAGAACTAGGGGGAGCTTTCTTT
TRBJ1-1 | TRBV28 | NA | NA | CASIPPGGLPEAFF | TGTGCCAGCATCCCACCGGGGGGGCTGCCTGAAGCTTTCTTT
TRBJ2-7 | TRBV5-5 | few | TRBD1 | CASSIGQGLPYEQYF | TGTGCCAGCAGCATCGGACAGGGCCTTCCCTACGAGCAGTACTTC
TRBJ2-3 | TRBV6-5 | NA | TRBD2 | CASSPVGLGADTQYF | TGTGCCAGCAGTCCCGTGGGACTAGGCGCAGATACGCAGTATTTT
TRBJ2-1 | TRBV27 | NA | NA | CASTTGNEQFF | TGTGCCAGCACTACAGGGAATGAGCAGTTCTTC
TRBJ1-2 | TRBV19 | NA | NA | CASSIASGGYTF | TGTGCCAGTAGTATAGCCTCGGGGGGCTACACCTTC
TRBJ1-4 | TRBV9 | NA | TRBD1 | CASSPGEGALKLFF | TGTGCCAGCAGCCCGGGAGAGGGGGCGTTAAAACTGTTTTTT
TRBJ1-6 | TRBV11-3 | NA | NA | CASSLGGGIGYSPLHF | TGTGCCAGCAGCTTAGGGGGAGGGATCGGATATTCACCCCTCCACTTT
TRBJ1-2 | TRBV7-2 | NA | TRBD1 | CASGQGGVPSYGYTF | TGTGCCAGCGGACAGGGGGGGGTCCCAAGCTATGGCTACACCTTC
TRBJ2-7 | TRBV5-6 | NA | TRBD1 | CASSLHGAGGDEQYF | TGTGCCAGCAGCTTACATGGGGCAGGGGGCGACGAGCAGTACTTC
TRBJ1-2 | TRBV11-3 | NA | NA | CASSLGPNYGYTF | TGTGCCAGCAGTTTAGGGCCTAACTATGGCTACACCTTC